Here is one TCR beta chain with its context. The table came from immunoSEQ multiplex PCR; TCRdb's copy has only in-frame clones and leaves some out. Of under 200,000 clones in the sample, approximately 80% were seen once. This sample is part of a study of blood T cell repertoires in COVID-19. Study details: In each case, the material was cDNA or gDNA derived from T cells, B-cell-depleted T cells, or PBMCs.

The TCR was taken from an elderly woman with COVID-19, enrolled during active disease. Sequences were obtained from peripheral blood.

The CDR3 protein is CASTRGLLSGNTIYF. In nucleotides, the CDR3 is TGTGCCAGCACCAGAGGGCTGCTCTCTGGAAACACCATATATTTT. This sequence joins TRBV5-4 and TRBJ1-3; D not certain. Trimming pared 6 bases from V and 0 bases from J, leaving 13 bases between. Germline-derived CDR1 and CDR2 are SGHNT and YYREEE (reference sequence). The length of the CDR3 is 15 residues.